This T cell receptor beta chain was captured in a study of T cell responses to AZD1222 COVID-19 vaccine. The wider study: Some second doses came at about 4 weeks and others at about 12 weeks; these were pooled.

In regard to this clone: Its antigen is undetermined.

Overall study results and limits: Receipt of two AZD1222 doses was followed by a rise in Spike-specific TCR breadth and depth. Clonal diversity may have been underestimated in mostly white British donors. Only after the peak T cell response were repertoires sampled.

Sequencing was performed with immunoSEQ multiplex PCR; in TCRdb, only in-frame clones are kept and a portion is missing. This repertoire shows approximately 140,000 clones, roughly 91% found once; its top ten account for around 5.1%. The origin of this receptor is an adult in good health. Sequenced here: peripheral blood, sampled on day 0 of AZD1222 vaccination.

CDR3 DNA: TGTGCCAGCAGCCTCACCCCCAGGAGGGGGCATGATGAAAAACTGTTTTTT. It yields the protein CASSLTPRRGHDEKLFF. The chain uses TRBV11-2 and TRBJ1-4; TRBD1 matches 7 bases. Germline CDR1 reads SGHAT; CDR2 reads FQNNGV. This CDR3 spans 17 amino acids. J gave up 6 bases and V 5 bases, and 15 bases lay outside the gene matches.